Each of the 3 T cell receptor beta chains below was sequenced from the same sample in a study of CD8+ T cells in alopecia areata. As for treatment: oral pan-JAK inhibitor, 5-10 mg twice daily. Extraction and reverse transcription of RNA yielded cDNA as the sequencing template. Clones were read by immunoSEQ multiplex PCR, and TCRdb kept only the in-frame ones, dropping some. The table has 160,000 or so clones, less than 70% seen once. The sequences come from CD4+ T cells sorted from blood, collected at week 4, from a patient treated with tofacitinib. The receptors here all came from a human donor with alopecia areata.

V and J are TRBV30 and TRBJ1-1, with 8 bases matching TRBD1. The germline CDR1 and CDR2 sequences are GTSNPN and SVGIG (reference sequence). The CDR3 runs 15 residues. The J segment lost 5 bases and the V segment lost 0 bases, leaving 8 bases of the junction unmatched. CDR3 nucleotide sequence: TGTGCCTGGAGTGTACGGACAGGGTGGGCAACTGAAGCTTTCTTT. Residues: CAWSVRTGWATEAFF.

This chain uses TRBV27 with TRBJ2-3, with 7 bases identical to TRBD1. Germline CDR1 MNHEY, CDR2 SMNVEV (reference sequence). The CDR3 contains 15 residues. V shed 1 base, J shed 6 bases, and the junction held 7 bases outside the gene matches. This CDR3 reads CASSLYLTGADTQYF. The CDR3 bases are TGTGCCAGCAGTTTATACCTAACAGGGGCGGATACGCAGTATTTT.

The rearrangement uses TRBV30 and TRBJ2-3; D gene ambiguous. V was trimmed by 5 bases and J by 7 bases, leaving 7 bases between them. CDR3 length: 10 residues. Germline lookup yields CDR1 GTSNPN and CDR2 SVGIG (reference sequence). CDR3 region: CAWSSNTQYF. CDR3 sequence (DNA): TGTGCCTGGTCTAGTAATACGCAGTATTTT.